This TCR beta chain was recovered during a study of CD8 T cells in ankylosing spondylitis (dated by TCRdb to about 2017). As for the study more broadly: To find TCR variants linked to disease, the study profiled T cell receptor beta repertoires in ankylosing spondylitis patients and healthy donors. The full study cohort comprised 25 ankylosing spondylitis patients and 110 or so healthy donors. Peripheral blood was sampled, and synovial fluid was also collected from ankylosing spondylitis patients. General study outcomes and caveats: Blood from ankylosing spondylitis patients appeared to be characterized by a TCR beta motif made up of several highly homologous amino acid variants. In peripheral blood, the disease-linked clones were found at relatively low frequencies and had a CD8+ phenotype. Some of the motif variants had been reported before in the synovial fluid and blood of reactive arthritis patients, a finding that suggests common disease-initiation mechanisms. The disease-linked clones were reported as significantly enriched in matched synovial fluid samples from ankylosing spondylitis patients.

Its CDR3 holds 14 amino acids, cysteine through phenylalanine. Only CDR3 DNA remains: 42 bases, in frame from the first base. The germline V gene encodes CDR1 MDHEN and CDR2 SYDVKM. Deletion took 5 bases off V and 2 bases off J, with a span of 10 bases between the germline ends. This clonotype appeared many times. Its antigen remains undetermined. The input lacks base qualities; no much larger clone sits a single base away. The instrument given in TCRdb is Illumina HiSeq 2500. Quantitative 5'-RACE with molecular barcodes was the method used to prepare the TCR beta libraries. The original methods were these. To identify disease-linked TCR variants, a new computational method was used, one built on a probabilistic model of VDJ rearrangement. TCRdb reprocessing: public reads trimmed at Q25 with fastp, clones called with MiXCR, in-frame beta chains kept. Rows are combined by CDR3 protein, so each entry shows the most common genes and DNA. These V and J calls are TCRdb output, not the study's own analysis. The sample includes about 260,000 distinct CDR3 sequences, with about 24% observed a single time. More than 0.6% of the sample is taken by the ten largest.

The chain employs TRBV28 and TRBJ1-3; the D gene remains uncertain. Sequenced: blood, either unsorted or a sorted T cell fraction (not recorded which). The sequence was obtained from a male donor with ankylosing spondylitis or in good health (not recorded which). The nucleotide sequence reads TGTGCCAGCAGTGGGCTGTGGGCTGGAAACACCATATATTTT. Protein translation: CASSGLWAGNTIYF. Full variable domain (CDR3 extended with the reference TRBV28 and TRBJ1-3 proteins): DVKVTQSSRYLVKRTGEKVFLECVQDMDHENMFWYRQDPGLGLRLIYFSYDVKMKEKGDIPEGYSVSREKKERFSLILESASTNQTSMYLCASSGLWAGNTIYFGEGSWLTVV.